This TCR beta chain was recorded in a study of blood T cell repertoires in COVID-19. As for the study in general: Material from acute and convalescent COVID-19 was sourced from the United States, Italy and Spain. T cells, B-cell-depleted T cells, or PBMCs provided the cDNA or gDNA that served as material.

CDR1 and CDR2 (germline): MNHEY, SVGAGI. The CDR3 sequence is 14 residues long. V was pared by 2 bases and J by 8 bases, with 13 bases between. Those who participated ranged in age from about 18 to 95 years and resided in about two dozen US areas. Per the study methods: Reference gene primers were amplified, and this amplification served to estimate nucleated cell counts. Assay: immunoSEQ multiplex PCR; the TCRdb copy retains only in-frame clones and omits some. V and J calls and clone size are given by that table; D and trimming were obtained from the DNA. The table lists roughly 200,000 clones, roughly 85% of them singletons.

Sequenced: PBMCs or T cells enriched from blood (not recorded which). The chain is built from TRBV6-5 and TRBJ2-1; the D gene is possibly TRBD2 (6 bases). The clonotype was recovered from a middle-aged man who had recovered from COVID-19. The CDR3 DNA reads TGTGCCAGCAGTTACGGTTCCGGGGAGGATGAGCAGTTCTTC. Protein sequence: CASSYGSGEDEQFF.